Reported below is one T cell receptor beta chain. The data belong to a study of CD8 T cells in Susac syndrome. It was with random hexamers that roughly 0.5 to 1 ug RNA was reverse transcribed. MiXCR, applied by TCRdb to the immunoSEQ multiplex PCR reads, yields one record per CDR3 protein. This sample carries some 99,000 distinct CDR3 sequences, 96% of them seen once, and the ten largest clones take about 0.095%. Source material: CD4+ T cells from PBMCs. The receptor's source is a human donor in good health.

CDR3 amino acids: CASTPTPGRLLWNTEAFF. The DNA for the CDR3 is TGTGCCAGCACCCCAACACCGGGACGGTTACTTTGGAACACTGAAGCTTTCTTT. The chain joins TRBV11-2 to TRBJ1-1; possibly TRBD1 for D (5 bases). Trimming left V 7 bases short and J 1 base short, with 25 bases between. CDR1 SGHAT and CDR2 FQNNGV come from the germline V gene. The CDR3 extends over 18 amino acids.